This T cell receptor beta chain came from a study of blood T cell repertoires in COVID-19. Background on the study: Nucleic acid was either cDNA or gDNA, and it came from T cells, B-cell-depleted T cells, or PBMCs.

Authors' processing steps: It was from reference gene primer amplification that nucleated cell counts were estimated. Produced via immunoSEQ multiplex PCR; TCRdb's table is partial and in-frame only. The V and J calls and the clone size are those of that table, but D and trimming were determined from the DNA. The data show more than 250,000 clones, around nine tenths seen once. The CDR3 runs 13 residues. J was trimmed by 3 bases and V by 3 bases; bases with no gene match: 3. Germline CDR1 GTSNPN, CDR2 SVGIG (reference sequence). The study assigned cohorts using participant-reported clinical history. The sample was PBMCs or T cells enriched from blood (not recorded which). The clonotype was recovered from a woman in her twenties or thirties who had recovered from COVID-19. This chain connects TRBV30 to TRBJ2-3; 7 bases line up with TRBD2. The CDR3 loop is CAWRPGGTDTQYF. Here the CDR3 DNA reads TGTGCCTGGAGGCCCGGGGGGACAGATACGCAGTATTTT.